The T cell receptor (beta chain) under discussion was sequenced for a study of blood T cell repertoires in COVID-19. Study-level information: The cDNA or gDNA used as material had been derived from T cells, B-cell-depleted T cells, or PBMCs.

Authors' processing steps: Estimation of nucleated cell counts was performed using reference gene primer amplification. Assay: immunoSEQ multiplex PCR; the TCRdb copy retains only in-frame clones and omits some. That table supplies the V and J calls and clone size; D and trimming were determined from the DNA. The sample records 150,000 or so clones, approximately 86% being singletons. This receptor was identified in a woman in her thirties or forties with active or convalescent COVID-19. The sample consisted of peripheral blood.

The chain's CDR3 is CASSRQGVRNEQFF. CDR3 DNA sequence: TGTGCCAGCAGTCGGCAGGGGGTAAGGAATGAGCAGTTCTTC. The chain uses TRBV28 and TRBJ2-1; 7 bases line up with TRBD1. Germline-derived CDR1 and CDR2 are MDHEN and SYDVKM. The length of the CDR3 is 14 residues. The trim removed 5 bases at V and 7 bases at J, leaving 8 bases unmatched.